The 21 T cell receptor beta chains below were found in one sample sequenced in a study of beta chain features in type 1 diabetes. Since all of the isolated RNA was reverse transcribed, expressed TCRB transcripts were what got sequenced. The data were produced by immunoSEQ multiplex PCR, yet TCRdb's version contains in-frame clones alone and is incomplete. The sample consists of some 410,000 clones, about 15% of them appearing once. The sequenced material came from naive CD4+ T cells from blood. The origin of the receptors is a man under 40 in good health.

CDR3 amino acids: CASSVARGPDTQYF. CDR3 in DNA: TGTGCCAGCAGCGTAGCTAGGGGACCAGATACGCAGTATTTT. J is TRBJ2-3 and V is TRBV9; perhaps D is TRBD1 or TRBD2 (5 bases each). V lost 0 bases and J lost 4, with 9 bases in between. CDR1 SGDLS and CDR2 YYNGEE come from the germline V gene. This CDR3 region has 14 residues.

The chain combines TRBV20-1 with TRBJ2-2; 9 bases match TRBD1. This CDR3 region has 11 residues. Unmatched junction bases numbered 4, after V lost 5 bases and J lost 12 bases. Germline V gene lookup returns CDR1 DFQATT and CDR2 SNEGSKA (reference sequence). In DNA form, the CDR3 reads TGCAGTGCTTCGACAGGGGGGAAGCTGTTTTTT. This codes for CSASTGGKLFF.

Only a few counts were recorded for this clone. The chain combines TRBV6-6 with TRBJ1-2; D is uncertain. The germline V gene has CDR1 MNHNY and CDR2 SVGAGI (reference sequence). This CDR3 has 13 amino acids. The V end lost 6 bases, the J end lost 0 bases, and 8 bases lay between the germline ends. The DNA of the CDR3 is TGTGCCAGCAGCCCCGCTACTAACTATGGCTACACCTTC. Amino acids: CASSPATNYGYTF.

The table lists this clone with a few counts. J is TRBJ2-3 and V is TRBV7-6, with D perhaps matching TRBD2 (5 bases). Germline loops: CDR1 SGHVS, CDR2 FNYEAQ. The CDR3 consists of 16 residues. V shed 0 bases and J shed 2 bases, with 12 bases lying between them. The CDR3 spells CASSLAGGGTTDTQYF. In nucleotides, the CDR3 is TGTGCCAGCAGCTTAGCAGGCGGAGGAACCACAGATACGCAGTATTTT.

The CDR3 nucleotides are TGTGCCAGCTCACCCGCAACGTGGGTGGAGCAGTTCTTC. Its translation is CASSPATWVEQFF. This chain links TRBV18 with TRBJ2-1; D is undetermined. V dropped 3 bases and J dropped 10 bases, with 13 bases sitting between them. CDR1 and CDR2 from the germline V gene are KGHSH and LQKENI. This CDR3 is 13 amino acids long.

The rearrangement joins TRBV7-2 to TRBJ2-1, with D perhaps TRBD2 (6 bases). Germline V CDR1 and CDR2: SGHTA, FQGNSA. This CDR3 spans 12 amino acids. V was shortened by 1 base and J by 10 bases, with 8 bases between the two germline ends. CDR3 sequence reads: CASSLELAEQFF. DNA of the CDR3: TGTGCCAGCAGCTTAGAGCTAGCGGAGCAGTTCTTC.

This clone was found a few times. J is TRBJ1-1 and V is TRBV29-1; D might be TRBD1 (5 bases). Trimming shortened V by 4 bases and J by 1 base, and 13 bases separated the two germline ends. CDR1 SQVTM and CDR2 ANQGSEA come from the germline V gene. The CDR3 has 14 residues. This chain's CDR3 is CSVALRVRNTEAFF. CDR3 coding DNA: TGCAGCGTTGCCCTCAGGGTGCGGAACACTGAAGCTTTCTTT.

The V call is TRBV15, the J call TRBJ2-7; TRBD1 aligns across 7 bases. CDR3 length equals 14 residues. The germline V gene encodes CDR1 LNHNV and CDR2 YYDKDF (reference sequence). V lost 0 bases and J lost 13; bases outside the gene matches: 12. The CDR3 is CATSRERQGDVVYV. The CDR3 region has the DNA TGTGCCACCAGCAGAGAACGGCAGGGGGATGTCGTTTACGTC.

This clone was detected a few times. The CDR3 loop is CASSLAGGPSPQYF. CDR3 bases: TGTGCCAGCAGCTTAGCGGGGGGGCCTTCCCCGCAGTATTTT. V and J are TRBV11-2 and TRBJ2-3; 8 nucleotides match TRBD2. Germline trimming cut 1 base from V and 10 bases from J; bases unmatched to any gene: 7. This CDR3 is 14 amino acids long. The V gene's germline CDR1 is SGHAT and CDR2 FQNNGV.

The rearrangement uses TRBV4-3 and TRBJ1-1; no clear D gene. CDR1 and CDR2 from the germline V gene are LGHNA and YSLEER. The CDR3 length is 15 residues. Deletions cut 1 base from V and 4 bases from J, with 13 bases between. This CDR3 reads CASSQVTYATTEAFF. The CDR3 DNA reads TGCGCCAGCAGCCAAGTAACATACGCGACCACTGAAGCTTTCTTT.

The chain employs TRBV25-1 and TRBJ1-1; D is possibly TRBD1 (5 bases). The CDR3 runs 11 residues. Trimming cost V 2 bases and J 9 bases, with 7 bases left between them. CDR1 is MGHDK and CDR2 is SYGVNS in the germline V gene. This CDR3 reads CASSEEGKAFF. The CDR3 bases are TGTGCCAGCAGTGAAGAGGGGAAAGCTTTCTTT.

V and J are TRBV25-1 and TRBJ1-3; D gene ambiguous. Germline-derived CDR1 and CDR2 are MGHDK and SYGVNS. Deletions cut 6 bases from V and 0 bases from J, with 6 bases between. The CDR3 sequence is 13 residues long. Here the CDR3 reads CASSLSSGNTIYF. The CDR3 nucleotides are TGTGCCAGCAGCCTCTCCTCTGGAAACACCATATATTTT.

This clone was detected only a few times. The J gene is TRBJ2-1, the V gene TRBV11-2, with unresolved D. Trimming cost V 4 bases and J 10 bases, with 11 bases left between them. This CDR3 has 12 residues. Germline V CDR1 and CDR2: SGHAT, FQNNGV. CDR3 DNA: TGTGCCAGCAGCTCTCGTTCCCAGGAGCAGTTCTTC. Protein product: CASSSRSQEQFF.

This sequence joins TRBV30 and TRBJ2-2, with D perhaps being TRBD1 or TRBD2 (5 bases each). The CDR3 totals 14 residues. Germline V gene lookup returns CDR1 GTSNPN and CDR2 SVGIG (reference sequence). V was trimmed by 4 bases and J by 0 bases, leaving 9 bases between them. CDR3 coding DNA: TGTGCCTGGAACGGGGCTACGAACACCGGGGAGCTGTTTTTT. This sequence encodes CAWNGATNTGELFF.

The rearrangement uses TRBV18 and TRBJ2-3; D is perhaps TRBD1 or TRBD2 (5 bases each). The CDR3 consists of 14 residues. Germline lookup yields CDR1 KGHSH and CDR2 LQKENI. V shed 3 bases and J shed 2 bases, with 9 bases lying between them. CDR3 sequence: CASSPLGTTDTQYF. Here the CDR3 DNA reads TGTGCCAGCTCACCGCTCGGGACCACAGATACGCAGTATTTT.

In its sample, this clone was seen a few times. The V gene is TRBV7-9, the J gene TRBJ2-7; no definite D call. Trimming stripped 6 bases from V and 3 bases from J, with 21 bases between. CDR1 SEHNR and CDR2 FQNEAQ come from the germline V gene (reference sequence). This CDR3 contains 16 residues. The CDR3 region is CASSPLTRTDFYEQYV. CDR3 DNA sequence: TGTGCCAGCAGTCCACTCACCCGAACAGACTTCTACGAGCAGTACGTC.

This clone was picked up a small number of times. The chain has TRBV29-1 and TRBJ2-5; weak D call: TRBD2 (7 bases). The ends were cut back, 4 bases at V and 5 bases at J, with 20 bases in the middle. This CDR3 comprises 15 residues. Germline V lookup: CDR1 SQVTM, CDR2 ANQGSEA. The CDR3 spells CSVADPMGRGETQYF. In DNA, the CDR3 is TGCAGCGTTGCTGACCCAATGGGGAGGGGGGAGACCCAGTACTTC.

This sequence joins TRBV29-1 and TRBJ2-7, with D possibly being TRBD1 or TRBD2 (5 bases each). The CDR3 runs to 14 residues. The V end lost 5 bases, the J end lost 1 base, and 15 bases lay between the germline ends. Germline V gene lookup returns CDR1 SQVTM and CDR2 ANQGSEA. The chain's CDR3 is CSVSQGTASYEQYF. CDR3 coding DNA: TGCAGCGTTAGCCAAGGGACCGCGTCCTACGAGCAGTACTTC.

This sequence joins TRBV7-8 and TRBJ1-1; a possible D gene is TRBD1 (6 bases). V lost 1 base and J 3 bases, leaving 12 bases between the germline ends. CDR1 is SGHVS, CDR2 FQNEAQ, per germline. This CDR3 spans 15 amino acids. The CDR3: CASSLELQGDTEAFF. The CDR3 DNA follows: TGTGCCAGCAGCTTAGAGCTACAGGGAGACACTGAAGCTTTCTTT.

This clone was detected only a few times. This sequence joins TRBV15 and TRBJ2-7, with 8 bases matching TRBD1. This CDR3 comprises 15 residues. In germline, CDR1 is LNHNV, CDR2 YYDKDF (reference sequence). Unmatched junction bases numbered 8, after V lost 0 bases and J lost 7 bases. CDR3 sequence reads: CATSREQGGYWEQYV. CDR3 DNA: TGTGCCACCAGCAGAGAACAGGGGGGATACTGGGAGCAGTACGTC.

The V call is TRBV7-2, the J call TRBJ1-5; no reliable D call. CDR1 is SGHTA and CDR2 is FQGNSA in the germline V gene. The CDR3 has 15 residues. The V end was cut by 2 bases, the J end by 7 bases, with 15 bases between. The CDR3 loop reads CASSLSFGEGQPQHF. The CDR3 nucleotides are TGTGCCAGCAGCTTAAGTTTCGGGGAAGGGCAGCCCCAGCATTTT.